The 25 T cell receptor beta chains listed next were all sequenced from one sample in a study of blood T cells in healthy people across ages. With a J-beta primer mix and a sample-barcoded 5' primer, a second PCR ran roughly 6 to 11 cycles. From the 5' RACE reads, TCRdb called clonotypes with MiXCR, one entry per CDR3 protein. This table has 1.5 million to 2 million distinct CDR3 sequences, approximately 28% appearing once. The sequenced sample was blood. The receptor set was obtained from a woman in her 30s in good health.

This clonotype was counted between two and nine times. The V gene is TRBV4-3, the J gene TRBJ2-7, with 9 bases matching TRBD1. J lost 4 bases, V lost 0 bases, and 4 bases had no gene match. Looked up from germline, CDR1 is LGHNA and CDR2 is YSLEER. This CDR3 spans 15 amino acids. CDR3 in DNA: TGCGCCAGCAGCCAAGAATGGGACAGGGAATACGAGCAGTACTTC. Protein sequence: CASSQEWDREYEQYF.

J is TRBJ2-3 and V is TRBV12-3 or TRBV12-4; D may be TRBD2 (5 bases). The CDR3 extends over 17 amino acids. Trimming removed 5 bases at V and 0 bases at J, with 18 bases between. The CDR3, as DNA: TGTGCCAGCAGTCCCTCACTAGGTAGCCCTAGCACAGATACGCAGTATTTT. Encoded protein: CASSPSLGSPSTDTQYF.

This clonotype was found a few times. This chain joins TRBV7-2 and TRBJ2-7; D might be TRBD1 (5 bases). There are 15 residues in the CDR3. V lost 5 bases to trimming and J lost 2 bases, with 16 bases between them. Germline CDR1 and CDR2: SGHTA and FQGNSA. CDR3 residues: CASSLDSTTPYEQYF. CDR3 bases: TGTGCCAGCAGCCTTGACAGTACCACGCCCTACGAGCAGTACTTC.

On this clonotype itself: Being one base from a much bigger clone, this may be a read error. This chain links TRBV10-3 with TRBJ2-1; no clear D gene. Looked up from germline, CDR1 is ENHRY and CDR2 is SYGVKD. The V end was cut by 0 bases, the J end by 10 bases, with 19 bases between. The CDR3 covers 16 residues. CDR3 in DNA: TGTGCCATCAGTGAGTCGGTAAGAACACTCTCCTACGAGCAGTTCTTC. It specifies CAISESVRTLSYEQFF.

This clonotype occurred a few times. CDR3: CAWSGGPNQPQHF. CDR3 sequence (DNA): TGTGCCTGGAGTGGAGGACCCAATCAGCCCCAGCATTTT. The V call is TRBV30, the J call TRBJ1-5; D unresolved. Trimming pared 1 base from V and 3 bases from J, leaving 7 bases between. CDR3 length equals 13 residues. Germline V gene lookup returns CDR1 GTSNPN and CDR2 SVGIG (reference sequence).

Note on this clonotype: At one end, the junction sequence differs from germline, possibly due to a read error. J is TRBJ2-5 and V is TRBV6-1; 8 bases are a match to TRBD2. The CDR3 is 17 amino acids. Germline loops: CDR1 MNHNS, CDR2 SASEGT. The CDR3 loop reads CASRLHRRAGVQEAQYF. The CDR3 DNA is TGTGCCAGCCGCCTCCATCGAAGAGCGGGGGTACAAGAGGCCCAGTACTTC.

The chain has TRBV29-1 and TRBJ2-5; TRBD1 aligns across 7 bases. TRBJ2-1 matches the DNA end more closely, so the J call is doubtful. Germline assignment: CDR1 SQVTM and CDR2 ANQGSEA. The CDR3 is 13 residues long. The CDR3, as DNA: TGCAGCGTTGAAGAAGGGGGCCAAGAGACCCAGTTCTTC. Translated, it gives CSVEEGGQETQFF.

For this clonotype: A read error may explain this, as a much larger clone is one base away. CDR3 DNA sequence: TGTGCCAACAGTCGACTAGCCTTCTACGAGCAGTACTTC. This gives the protein CANSRLAFYEQYF. This chain uses TRBV6-2 or TRBV6-3 with TRBJ2-7; 7 bases are shared with TRBD2. The length of the CDR3 is 13 residues. Germline CDR1 and CDR2: MNHEY and SVGEGT.

This clonotype has only a few counts. The chain recombines TRBV5-1 with TRBJ2-5, with 11 bases matching TRBD2. CDR3 size: 16 residues. The germline V gene has CDR1 SGHRS and CDR2 YFSETQ. V lost 0 bases to trimming and J lost 2 bases; unmatched junction nucleotides: 3. This chain's CDR3 is CASSLVTSGVQETQYF. DNA of the CDR3: TGCGCCAGCAGCTTGGTGACTAGCGGGGTTCAAGAGACCCAGTACTTC. Based on the CDR3 plus reference TRBV5-1 and TRBJ2-5, the full variable domain is KAGVTQTPRYLIKTRGQQVTLSCSPISGHRSVSWYQQTPGQGLQFLFEYFSETQRNKGNFPGRFSGRQFSNSRSEMNVSTLELGDSALYLCASSLVTSGVQETQYFGPGTRLLVL.

With regard to this clonotype: A read error is possible here, since a much larger clone lies one base away. This chain connects TRBV29-1 to TRBJ2-3; no reliable D call. This CDR3 comprises 13 residues. The germline V gene encodes CDR1 SQVTM and CDR2 ANQGSEA. V was trimmed by 3 bases and J by 0 bases, leaving 7 bases between them. Here the CDR3 reads CSVDATSTDTQYF. In DNA form, the CDR3 reads TGCAGCGTTGACGCGACTAGCACAGATACGCAGTATTTT.

This clonotype was found many times. This chain links TRBV15 with TRBJ2-1; D remains ambiguous. The CDR3 is 13 amino acids. Germline V gives CDR1 LNHNV, CDR2 YYDKDF (reference sequence). V lost 0 bases and J lost 13, with 13 bases in between. CDR3 DNA sequence: TGTGCCACCAGCAGAGATTACCCCAAAATCCAGTTCTTC. This codes for CATSRDYPKIQFF.

This chain links TRBV14 with TRBJ2-6; D ambiguous. V was trimmed by 1 base and J by 0 bases, leaving 13 bases between them. This CDR3 spans 18 amino acids. Germline V gives CDR1 SGHDN, CDR2 FVKESK. CDR3 nucleotides: TGTGCCAGCAGCCAAGGCCAGACTCCCTACTCTGGGGCCAACGTCCTGACTTTC. Translating it yields CASSQGQTPYSGANVLTF.

This clonotype was detected only a few times. V and J are TRBV2 and TRBJ2-6; 11 positions agree with TRBD1. With 6 bases clipped from V and 1 base from J, the junction kept 11 bases outside the gene matches. From germline, CDR1 is SNHLY and CDR2 FYNNEI. This CDR3 region has 19 residues. The CDR3 is CASRIPGTGGGSGANVLTF. CDR3 in DNA: TGTGCCAGCAGAATACCGGGGACAGGGGGTGGATCTGGGGCCAACGTCCTGACTTTC. Looking up the rest from reference TRBV2 and TRBJ2-6 gives the full variable domain: EPEVTQTPSHQVTQMGQEVILRCVPISNHLYFYWYRQILGQKVEFLVSFYNNEISEKSEIFDDQFSVERPDGSNFTLKIRSTKLEDSAMYFCASRIPGTGGGSGANVLTFGAGSRLTVL.

This clonotype was seen repeatedly, ten times or more. This chain connects TRBV20-1 to TRBJ2-3, with 8 bases lining up with TRBD2. CDR1 DFQATT and CDR2 SNEGSKA come from the germline V gene (reference sequence). After removal of 1 base from V and 6 bases from J, the junction contained 12 bases not matched to a gene. This CDR3 contains 16 residues. CDR3 loop: CSARGGSTSVADTQYF. In DNA, the CDR3 is TGCAGTGCTAGAGGGGGGTCGACTAGCGTGGCGGATACGCAGTATTTT.

As concerns this clonotype: At one boundary the junction diverges from the germline segment, which might be a read error. The V call is TRBV10-3, the J call TRBJ2-7, with D possibly being TRBD1 (6 bases). The CDR3 totals 15 residues. Germline CDR1 reads ENHRY; CDR2 reads SYGVKD. CDR3 region: CAISSRGPWSYEQYF. As DNA, the CDR3 is TGCGCCATCAGTAGCAGGGGCCCCTGGTCCTACGAGCAGTACTTC.

This clonotype was seen repeatedly, ten times or more. The chain recombines TRBV6-1 with TRBJ1-6; 7 bases fit TRBD1. The germline V gene has CDR1 MNHNS and CDR2 SASEGT. Losses at the gene ends were 0 bases for V and 7 bases for J; bases not matched to a gene: 3. There are 15 residues in the CDR3. CDR3 sequence (DNA): TGTGCCAGCAGTGAAGCAACAGGGGAGAATTCACCCCTCCACTTT. This gives the protein CASSEATGENSPLHF.

The chain links TRBV11-2 to TRBJ1-2; D unclear. The CDR3 is made up of 15 amino acids. From germline, CDR1 is SGHAT and CDR2 FQNNGV. Trimming stripped 5 bases from V and 2 bases from J, with 15 bases between. CDR3 region: CASSPAMAANYGYTF. The DNA for the CDR3 is TGTGCCAGCAGCCCCGCCATGGCCGCGAACTATGGCTACACCTTC.

Many counts were recorded for this clonotype. V is TRBV7-2 and J is TRBJ1-5; D gene uncertain. This CDR3 is built from 14 residues. Trimming removed 3 bases at V and 0 bases at J, with 6 bases between. CDR1 is SGHTA and CDR2 is FQGNSA in the germline V gene. This CDR3 is CASSFTNSNQPQHF. The DNA of the CDR3 is TGTGCCAGCAGCTTTACTAATAGCAATCAGCCCCAGCATTTT.

The rearrangement uses TRBV10-3 and TRBJ1-3; D unresolved. Germline assignment: CDR1 ENHRY and CDR2 SYGVKD. This CDR3 region has 15 residues. The V end lost 7 bases, the J end lost 0 bases, and 13 bases lay between the germline ends. CDR3 protein: CAITRSVSSGNTIYF. In DNA form, the CDR3 reads TGTGCCATCACCCGGTCGGTGAGCTCTGGAAACACCATATATTTT.

The chain carries TRBV20-1 and TRBJ2-1, with D tentatively TRBD2 (5 bases). Trimming took off 1 base at V and 10 bases at J, with 11 bases between the two ends. CDR3 length: 12 amino acids. Germline CDR1 and CDR2: DFQATT and SNEGSKA (reference sequence). The CDR3 spells CSARVRAGEQFF. As DNA, the CDR3 is TGCAGTGCTAGAGTGCGGGCCGGGGAGCAGTTCTTC.

In this sample, this clonotype turned up a few times. The CDR3 nucleotides are TGTGCCATCAGTAGACAGGGGTTCCCCTACGAGCAGTACTTC. Translation: CAISRQGFPYEQYF. The rearrangement links TRBV10-3 to TRBJ2-7; 8 bases line up with TRBD1. This CDR3 has 14 residues. Germline V CDR1 and CDR2: ENHRY, SYGVKD. The ends lost 5 bases at V and 2 bases at J; junction bases unmatched: 5.

The sample holds one count of this clonotype. One base away lies a much larger clone, so this may be a sequencing read error. This chain links TRBV10-3 with TRBJ1-2; maybe TRBD1 (5 bases). CDR3 length: 14 amino acids. Germline CDR1 and CDR2: ENHRY and SYGVKD. In DNA, the CDR3 is TGTGCCATCAGTGAATGGGGGACTAACTATGGCCACACCTTC. It yields the protein CAISEWGTNYGHTF.

The V and J genes are TRBV6-1 and TRBJ2-3, with 11 nucleotides matching TRBD2. CDR3 length: 14 amino acids. V lost 8 bases to trimming and J lost 5 bases; unmatched junction nucleotides: 6. Germline V gene data show CDR1 as MNHNS and CDR2 as SASEGT. The CDR3 sequence: CASCSGGAGDTQYF. DNA for the CDR3: TGTGCCAGCTGTAGCGGGGGGGCCGGAGATACGCAGTATTTT.

The CDR3 sequence: CASSLMSPVTEAFF. CDR3 DNA: TGTGCCAGCAGTTTAATGAGTCCAGTCACTGAAGCTTTCTTT. The chain combines TRBV28 with TRBJ1-1; D is undetermined. The V and J ends lost 2 bases and 4 bases respectively, with 11 bases between them. There are 14 residues in the CDR3. Germline V CDR1 and CDR2: MDHEN, SYDVKM.

The rearrangement joins TRBV5-1 to TRBJ2-7; unclear D gene. Germline V gene lookup returns CDR1 SGHRS and CDR2 YFSETQ. The CDR3 length is 14 residues. V was clipped by 1 base and J by 3 bases, with 11 bases between them. Here the CDR3 DNA reads TGCGCCAGCAGCTTGCAGGAACTAAGCTACGAGCAGTACTTC. Translated: CASSLQELSYEQYF.